The present TCR beta chain was sequenced within a study of cytomegalovirus exposure and HLA in healthy donors. Study-wide context: Earlier, some 180 million T cells were analyzed, and 117 million unique TCR beta sequences were found among them.

This clone has just one count. PCR involved 60 Vbeta and 13 Jbeta primers. Only in-frame clones appear in the TCRdb table, and some are missing; sequencing was by immunoSEQ multiplex PCR. The sample lists 100,000 to 150,000 clones, roughly 84% seen once, with less than 3.5% in the top ten. The trim removed 4 bases at V and 5 bases at J, leaving 10 bases unmatched. Germline-derived CDR1 and CDR2 are MNHNS and SASEGT. This CDR3 has 16 residues. The clonotype comes from a man aged 50 to 60 in good health and CMV-seronegative. Specimen: PBMCs. This chain connects TRBV6-1 to TRBJ1-2, with 10 bases that match TRBD1. The CDR3 region is CASSALWTGQGYGYTF. In nucleotides, the CDR3 is TGTGCCAGCAGTGCTTTATGGACGGGACAGGGGTATGGCTACACCTTC.